These 18 T cell receptor beta chains were sequenced from one sample in a study of glioma-infiltrating T cells after dendritic cell vaccination. Here immunoSEQ multiplex PCR was the method, and the copy in TCRdb shows in-frame clones only, minus some. The table has approximately 100,000 clones, roughly 79% seen once. The sequencing here drew on blood, taken before dendritic cell vaccination. These receptors were taken from a human donor with glioblastoma.

The chain combines TRBV7-3 with TRBJ2-1; tentative D call: TRBD2 (5 bases). CDR3 size: 14 residues. V was clipped by 5 bases and J by 6 bases, with 14 bases between them. CDR1 is SGHTA and CDR2 is FQGTGA in the germline V gene. The CDR3 coding sequence is TGTGCCAGCAGCGCACGGGCGGGTTTCAATGAGCAGTTCTTC. Amino acids: CASSARAGFNEQFF.

V gene TRBV11-2 combines with J gene TRBJ2-3, with a possible D match to TRBD2 (5 bases). V shed 3 bases and J shed 0 bases, with 10 bases lying between them. Germline CDR1 and CDR2: SGHAT and FQNNGV. The CDR3 consists of 15 residues. The CDR3 sequence is CASSLLGISTDTQYF. CDR3 in DNA: TGTGCCAGCAGCTTGCTCGGGATTAGCACAGATACGCAGTATTTT.

The gene calls are TRBV12-5 and TRBJ1-6; a possible D gene is TRBD1 (5 bases). The V and J ends lost 4 bases and 0 bases respectively, with 31 bases between them. Germline V gives CDR1 LGHNT, CDR2 FRNRAP. The CDR3 runs 23 residues. The CDR3 DNA reads TGTGCTAGTGGTTCGCTACCCTTGACAGTTTTAGGGTCGGAGAGCTCCTATAATTCACCCCTCCACTTT. It codes for CASGSLPLTVLGSESSYNSPLHF.

The chain joins TRBV2 to TRBJ2-5; D perhaps matches TRBD1 (6 bases). V lost 4 bases and J lost 2, with 11 bases in between. Germline CDR1 and CDR2: SNHLY and FYNNEI. The CDR3 loop spans 14 amino acids. The chain's CDR3 is CASSGPGVQETQYF. As DNA, the CDR3 is TGTGCCAGCAGTGGACCAGGGGTTCAAGAGACCCAGTACTTC.

The V gene is TRBV7-9, the J gene TRBJ1-6; weak D call: TRBD1 (5 bases). Deletions cut 1 base from V and 9 bases from J, with 13 bases between. Germline CDR1 and CDR2: SEHNR and FQNEAQ (reference sequence). This CDR3 spans 15 amino acids. CDR3 nucleotides: TGTGCCAGCAGCTTAGATCAGGGCTGGGGTTCACCCCTCCACTTT. Protein product: CASSLDQGWGSPLHF.

This sequence joins TRBV30 and TRBJ2-7; the D is unclear. Germline V gene lookup returns CDR1 GTSNPN and CDR2 SVGIG (reference sequence). CDR3 length: 15 residues. Deletions cut 2 bases from V and 2 bases from J, with 16 bases between. In DNA, the CDR3 is TGTGCCTGGAGTCCTCGGCTCGGGTCTCCCTACGAGCAGTACTTC. It is translated as CAWSPRLGSPYEQYF.

The chain recombines TRBV7-9 with TRBJ2-7; D might be TRBD2 (7 bases). V lost 8 bases, J lost 0 bases, and 20 bases lay in between. This CDR3 comprises 16 residues. Germline-derived CDR1 and CDR2 are SEHNR and FQNEAQ (reference sequence). CDR3 region: CASQVWGGANSYEQYF. The CDR3 DNA sequence: TGTGCCAGCCAAGTCTGGGGGGGGGCTAACTCCTACGAGCAGTACTTC. The full variable domain, in which reference TRBV7-9 and TRBJ2-7 provide the parts outside the CDR3, is DTGVSQNPRHKITKRGQNVTFRCDPISEHNRLYWYRQTLGQGPEFLTYFQNEAQLEKSRLLSDRFSAERPKGSFSTLEIQRTEQGDSAMYLCASQVWGGANSYEQYFGPGTRLTVT.

The rearrangement uses TRBV10-1 and TRBJ2-2; 8 nucleotides match TRBD1. From germline, CDR1 is WNHNN and CDR2 SYGVQD (reference sequence). With 6 bases clipped from V and 3 bases from J, the junction kept 6 bases outside the gene matches. This CDR3 region has 15 residues. The CDR3 loop is CASRSGTGDTGELFF. Here the CDR3 DNA reads TGCGCCAGCAGGTCCGGGACAGGTGACACCGGGGAGCTGTTTTTT.

The chain links TRBV27 to TRBJ2-5, with 9 nucleotides matching TRBD1. The J call could be wrong; TRBJ2-7 is a better fit for the DNA end. Looked up from germline, CDR1 is MNHEY and CDR2 is SMNVEV (reference sequence). The CDR3 is 15 residues long. The CDR3 sequence is CASSWGGTGTYEQYF. CDR3 DNA sequence: TGTGCCAGCAGTTGGGGCGGGACAGGGACCTACGAGCAGTACTTC.

The rearrangement joins TRBV30 to TRBJ1-5; no reliable D call. The CDR3 length is 17 residues. Trimming removed 3 bases at V and 0 bases at J, with 18 bases between. CDR1 and CDR2 from the germline V gene are GTSNPN and SVGIG (reference sequence). The CDR3 reads CAWSELPYRSSNQPQHF. In DNA form, the CDR3 reads TGTGCCTGGAGCGAATTACCGTATCGGTCTAGCAATCAGCCCCAGCATTTT.

This clone was found a few times. This sequence joins TRBV5-4 and TRBJ1-1, with no clear D. Trimming pared 0 bases from V and 5 bases from J, leaving 20 bases between. The CDR3 extends over 17 amino acids. Per germline, CDR1 SGHNT and CDR2 YYREEE (reference sequence). The CDR3 DNA follows: TGTGCCAGCAGCTTGGAAATGTATGGCAGGCTAAGGACTGAAGCTTTCTTT. Translating gives CASSLEMYGRLRTEAFF. The full variable domain, completed using reference TRBV5-4 and TRBJ1-1, is ETGVTQSPTHLIKTRGQQVTLRCSSQSGHNTVSWYQQALGQGPQFIFQYYREEENGRGNFPPRFSGLQFPNYSSELNVNALELDDSALYLCASSLEMYGRLRTEAFFGQGTRLTVV.

This chain connects TRBV4-3 to TRBJ2-5; D might be TRBD2 (5 bases). CDR3 length equals 13 residues. The V and J ends lost 1 base and 3 bases respectively, with 6 bases between them. CDR1 and CDR2 from the germline V gene are LGHNA and YSLEER. The CDR3 bases are TGCGCCAGCAGCCAAGGGCGGGAAGAGACCCAGTACTTC. This gives the protein CASSQGREETQYF.

The V call is TRBV2, the J call TRBJ2-7, with TRBD1 as a possible D gene (6 bases). CDR3 length equals 16 residues. Germline CDR1 and CDR2: SNHLY and FYNNEI. The V gene lost 5 bases and the J gene lost 3 bases, with 20 bases spanning the gap. The CDR3 here is CASSSPHRDNDYEQYF. In DNA form, the CDR3 reads TGTGCCAGCAGTTCCCCCCACCGGGACAATGACTACGAGCAGTACTTC.

This clone has a single count. The rearrangement uses TRBV18 and TRBJ1-1, with 9 bases identical to TRBD1. J gave up 1 base and V 2 bases, and 5 bases lay outside the gene matches. This CDR3 is built from 16 residues. Germline V gives CDR1 KGHSH, CDR2 LQKENI. The CDR3 loop is CASSPRTGEANTEAFF. CDR3 sequence (DNA): TGTGCCAGCTCACCAAGGACAGGGGAAGCGAACACTGAAGCTTTCTTT.

The chain uses TRBV19 and TRBJ2-7, with D maybe TRBD1 (8 bases). Germline V gives CDR1 LNHDA, CDR2 SQIVND (reference sequence). Trimming stripped 8 bases from V and 5 bases from J, with 13 bases between. This CDR3 comprises 12 residues. CDR3 sequence (DNA): TGTGCCAGTCGGACAGGGAGGGACGAGCAGTACTTC. Amino acids: CASRTGRDEQYF.

This rearrangement joins TRBV5-1 to TRBJ1-1; 7 nucleotides line up with TRBD1. The CDR3 is made up of 15 amino acids. J lost 0 bases, V lost 0 bases, and 2 bases had no gene match. CDR1 and CDR2 from the germline V gene are SGHRS and YFSETQ. As DNA, the CDR3 is TGCGCCAGCAGCTTGGAGGGGGCCATGAACACTGAAGCTTTCTTT. It translates to CASSLEGAMNTEAFF.

The chain joins TRBV6-5 to TRBJ1-2, with a tentative D call TRBD1 (5 bases). V lost 5 bases and J lost 8, with 15 bases in between. CDR1 is MNHEY and CDR2 is SVGAGI in the germline V gene. The CDR3 sequence is 13 residues long. CDR3 DNA sequence: TGTGCCAGCAGTGTGTCGGGGGTTTCCGGCTACACCTTC. Translating gives CASSVSGVSGYTF.

This chain joins TRBV30 and TRBJ2-3; TRBD2 matches 9 bases. Per the germline V gene, CDR1 is GTSNPN and CDR2 is SVGIG (reference sequence). This CDR3 comprises 16 residues. Losses at the gene ends were 0 bases for V and 1 base for J; bases not matched to a gene: 5. The CDR3 sequence is CAWSVEIAGGTDTQYF. CDR3 sequence (DNA): TGTGCCTGGAGTGTAGAGATAGCGGGGGGCACAGATACGCAGTATTTT. The full variable domain, completed using reference TRBV30 and TRBJ2-3, is SQTIHQWPATLVQPVGSPLSLECTVEGTSNPNLYWYRQAAGRGLQLLFYSVGIGQISSEVPQNLSASRPQDRQFILSSKKLLLSDSGFYLCAWSVEIAGGTDTQYFGPGTRLTVL.